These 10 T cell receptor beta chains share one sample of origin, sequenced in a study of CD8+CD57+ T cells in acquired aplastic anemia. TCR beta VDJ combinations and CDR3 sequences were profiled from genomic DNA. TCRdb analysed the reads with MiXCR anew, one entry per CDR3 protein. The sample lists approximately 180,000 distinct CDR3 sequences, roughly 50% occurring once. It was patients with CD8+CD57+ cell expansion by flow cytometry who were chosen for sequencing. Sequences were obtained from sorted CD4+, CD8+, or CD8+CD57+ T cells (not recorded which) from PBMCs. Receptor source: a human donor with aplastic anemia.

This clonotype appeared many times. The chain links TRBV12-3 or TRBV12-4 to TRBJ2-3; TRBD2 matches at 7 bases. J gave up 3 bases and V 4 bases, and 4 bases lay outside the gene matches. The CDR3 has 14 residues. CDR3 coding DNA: TGTGCCAGCAGTTCAACTAGCGAAACAGATACGCAGTATTTT. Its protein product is CASSSTSETDTQYF.

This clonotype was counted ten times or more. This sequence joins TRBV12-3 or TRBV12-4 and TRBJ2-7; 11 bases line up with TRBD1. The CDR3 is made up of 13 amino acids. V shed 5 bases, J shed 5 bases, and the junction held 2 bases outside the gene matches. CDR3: CASSRTGGDEQYF. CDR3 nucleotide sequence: TGTGCCAGCAGTAGGACAGGGGGCGACGAGCAGTACTTC.

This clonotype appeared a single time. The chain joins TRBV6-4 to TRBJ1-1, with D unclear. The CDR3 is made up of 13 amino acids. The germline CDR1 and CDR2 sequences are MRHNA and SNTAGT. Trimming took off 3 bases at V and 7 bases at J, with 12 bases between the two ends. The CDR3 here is CASSEGSEDEAFF. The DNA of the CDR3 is TGTGCCAGCAGTGAAGGGAGTGAGGATGAAGCTTTCTTT.

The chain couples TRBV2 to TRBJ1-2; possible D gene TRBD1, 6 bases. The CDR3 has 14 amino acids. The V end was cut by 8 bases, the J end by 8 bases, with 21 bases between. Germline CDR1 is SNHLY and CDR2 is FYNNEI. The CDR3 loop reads CASGGRVVGGGYTF. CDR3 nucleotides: TGTGCCAGCGGGGGCCGCGTGGTAGGAGGGGGCTACACCTTC. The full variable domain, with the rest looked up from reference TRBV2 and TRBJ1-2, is EPEVTQTPSHQVTQMGQEVILRCVPISNHLYFYWYRQILGQKVEFLVSFYNNEISEKSEIFDDQFSVERPDGSNFTLKIRSTKLEDSAMYFCASGGRVVGGGYTFGSGTRLTVV.

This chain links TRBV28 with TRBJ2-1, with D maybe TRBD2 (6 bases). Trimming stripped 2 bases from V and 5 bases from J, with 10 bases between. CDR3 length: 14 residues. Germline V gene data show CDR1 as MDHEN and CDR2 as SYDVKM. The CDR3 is CASSLNGGNNEQFF. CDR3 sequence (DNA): TGTGCCAGCAGTTTAAACGGGGGAAACAATGAGCAGTTCTTC.

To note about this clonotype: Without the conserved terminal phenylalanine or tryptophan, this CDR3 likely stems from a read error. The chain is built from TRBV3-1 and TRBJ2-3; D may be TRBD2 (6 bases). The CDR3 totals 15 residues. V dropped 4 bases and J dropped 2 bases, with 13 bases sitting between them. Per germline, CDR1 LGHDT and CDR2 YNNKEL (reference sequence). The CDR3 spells CASSPLGGVTDTQYL. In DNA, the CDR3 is TGTGCCAGCAGCCCCCTTGGAGGGGTCACAGATACGCAGTATCTT.

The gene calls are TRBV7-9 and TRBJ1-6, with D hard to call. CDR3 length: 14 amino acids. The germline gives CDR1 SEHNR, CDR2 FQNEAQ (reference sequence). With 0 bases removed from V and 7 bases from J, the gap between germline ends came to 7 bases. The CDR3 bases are TGTGCCAGCAGCTTAGCGCGTATGAATTCACCCCTCCACTTT. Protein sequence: CASSLARMNSPLHF.

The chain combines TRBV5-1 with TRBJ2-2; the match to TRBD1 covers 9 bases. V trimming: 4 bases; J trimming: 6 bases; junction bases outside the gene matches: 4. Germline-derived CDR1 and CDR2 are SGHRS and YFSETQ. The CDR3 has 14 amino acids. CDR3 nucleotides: TGCGCCAGCAGCATGGGACAGGGTGCCGGGGAGCTGTTTTTT. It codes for CASSMGQGAGELFF.

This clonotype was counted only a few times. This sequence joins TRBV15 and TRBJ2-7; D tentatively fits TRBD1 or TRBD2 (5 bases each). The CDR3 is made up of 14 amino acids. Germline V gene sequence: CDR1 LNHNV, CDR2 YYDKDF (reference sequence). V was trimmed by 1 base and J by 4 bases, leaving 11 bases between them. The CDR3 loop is CATSRVGGGYEQYF. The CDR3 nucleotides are TGTGCCACCAGCAGAGTGGGTGGGGGATACGAGCAGTACTTC.

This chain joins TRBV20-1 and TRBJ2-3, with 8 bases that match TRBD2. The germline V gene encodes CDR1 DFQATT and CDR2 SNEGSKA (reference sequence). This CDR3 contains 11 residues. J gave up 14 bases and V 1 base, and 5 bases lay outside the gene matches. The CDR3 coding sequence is TGCAGTGCTAGAGTGAGGACTAGCTTGTATTTT. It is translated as CSARVRTSLYF.